This T cell receptor beta chain was identified in a study of radiation and T cells in renal cell carcinoma. Study results and caveats: Only small tumor regions of 0.95 to 1 g were sampled. Top 100 clonotypes averaged around 50% in irradiated versus roughly 45% in nephrectomy-only tumors.

The treatment here: treatment-naive control, cytoreductive nephrectomy. This clone is large by share. The antigen remains unidentified. TCRdb keeps only in-frame clones here, not all; method: immunoSEQ multiplex PCR. The sample contains roughly 14,000 clones, roughly three fifths of which appear only once. This sequence was found in a man aged 45-65 years with renal cell carcinoma. The sequencing here drew on tumor tissue, taken from a patient whose treatment was nephrectomy without radiotherapy.

The CDR3 DNA reads as TGCAGCGTGTTCCGGGGGGATGAGCAGTTCTTC. It specifies CSVFRGDEQFF. The chain recombines TRBV29-1 with TRBJ2-1; 7 bases align to TRBD2. With V trimmed by 6 bases and J by 8 bases, 4 bases remained unmatched. The length of the CDR3 is 11 residues. Per the germline V gene, CDR1 is SQVTM and CDR2 is ANQGSEA.